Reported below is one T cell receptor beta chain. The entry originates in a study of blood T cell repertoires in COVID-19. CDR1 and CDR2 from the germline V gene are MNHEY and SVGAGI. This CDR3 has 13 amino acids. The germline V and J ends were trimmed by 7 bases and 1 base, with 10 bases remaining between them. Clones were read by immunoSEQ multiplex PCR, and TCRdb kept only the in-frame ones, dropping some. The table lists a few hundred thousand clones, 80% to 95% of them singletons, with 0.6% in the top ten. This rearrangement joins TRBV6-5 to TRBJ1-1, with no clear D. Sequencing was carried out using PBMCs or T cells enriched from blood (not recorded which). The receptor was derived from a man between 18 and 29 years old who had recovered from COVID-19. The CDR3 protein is CASKAGTNTEAFF. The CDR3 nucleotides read TGTGCCAGCAAGGCGGGTACGAACACTGAAGCTTTCTTT.